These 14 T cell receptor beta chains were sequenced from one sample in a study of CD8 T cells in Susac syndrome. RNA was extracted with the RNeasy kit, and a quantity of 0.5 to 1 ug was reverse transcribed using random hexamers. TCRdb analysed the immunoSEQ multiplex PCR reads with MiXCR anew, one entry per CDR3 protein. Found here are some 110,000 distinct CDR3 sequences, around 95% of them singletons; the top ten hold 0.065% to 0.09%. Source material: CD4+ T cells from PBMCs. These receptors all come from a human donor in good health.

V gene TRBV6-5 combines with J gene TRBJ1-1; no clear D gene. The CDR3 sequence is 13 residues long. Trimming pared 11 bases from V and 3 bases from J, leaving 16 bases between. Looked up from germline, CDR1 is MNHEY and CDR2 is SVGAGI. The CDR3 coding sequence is TGTGCCGCCCCCGGGGTGCCGTACACTGAAGCTTTCTTT. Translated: CAAPGVPYTEAFF.

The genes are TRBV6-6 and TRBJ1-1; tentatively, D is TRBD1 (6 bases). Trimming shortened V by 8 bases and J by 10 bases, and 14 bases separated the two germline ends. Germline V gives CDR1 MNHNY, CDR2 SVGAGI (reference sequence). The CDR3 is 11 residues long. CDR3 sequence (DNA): TGTGCCAGCGCCGGGGACAACTTAGCTTTCTTT. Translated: CASAGDNLAFF.

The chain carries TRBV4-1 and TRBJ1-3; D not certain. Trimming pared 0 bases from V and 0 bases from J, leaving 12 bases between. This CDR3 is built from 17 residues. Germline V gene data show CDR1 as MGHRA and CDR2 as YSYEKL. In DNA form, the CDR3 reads TGCGCCAGCAGCCAAGATATTGTCAGCGTCTCTGGAAACACCATATATTTT. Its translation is CASSQDIVSVSGNTIYF.

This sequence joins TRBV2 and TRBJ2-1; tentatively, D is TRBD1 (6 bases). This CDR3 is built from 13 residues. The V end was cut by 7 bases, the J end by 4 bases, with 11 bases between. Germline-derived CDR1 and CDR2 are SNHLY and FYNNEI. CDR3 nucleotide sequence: TGTGCCAGCACGGGGCAGGGGTACAATGAGCAGTTCTTC. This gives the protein CASTGQGYNEQFF.

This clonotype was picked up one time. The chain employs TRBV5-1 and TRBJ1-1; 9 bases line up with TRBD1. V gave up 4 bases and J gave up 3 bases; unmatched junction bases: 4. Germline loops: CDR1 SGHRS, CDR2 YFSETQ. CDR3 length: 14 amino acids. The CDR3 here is CASSGQGQDTEAFF. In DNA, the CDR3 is TGCGCCAGCAGCGGACAGGGGCAGGACACTGAAGCTTTCTTT.

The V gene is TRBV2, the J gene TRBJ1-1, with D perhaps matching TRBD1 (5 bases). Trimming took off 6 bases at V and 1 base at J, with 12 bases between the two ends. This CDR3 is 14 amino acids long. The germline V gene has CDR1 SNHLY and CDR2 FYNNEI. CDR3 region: CASRMYGTNTEAFF. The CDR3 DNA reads TGTGCCAGCAGAATGTATGGGACGAACACTGAAGCTTTCTTT.

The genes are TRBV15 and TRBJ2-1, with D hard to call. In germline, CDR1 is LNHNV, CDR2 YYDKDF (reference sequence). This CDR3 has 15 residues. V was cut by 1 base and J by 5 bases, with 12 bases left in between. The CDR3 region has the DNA TGTGCCACCAGCAGAGCTCGGATTGGGAACAATGAGCAGTTCTTC. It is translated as CATSRARIGNNEQFF.

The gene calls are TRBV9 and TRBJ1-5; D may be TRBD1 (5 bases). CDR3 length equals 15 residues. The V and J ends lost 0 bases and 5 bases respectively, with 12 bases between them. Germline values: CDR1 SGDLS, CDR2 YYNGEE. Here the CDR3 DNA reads TGTGCCAGCAGCGTAGACGGGGGATCGCATCAGCCCCAGCATTTT. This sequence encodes CASSVDGGSHQPQHF.

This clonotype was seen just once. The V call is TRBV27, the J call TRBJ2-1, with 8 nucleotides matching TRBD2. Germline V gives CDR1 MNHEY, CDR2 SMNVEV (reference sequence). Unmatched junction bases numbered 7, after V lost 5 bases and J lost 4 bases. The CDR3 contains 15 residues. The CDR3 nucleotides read TGTGCCAGCAGTCCCCGGACTAGCTTTTACAATGAGCAGTTCTTC. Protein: CASSPRTSFYNEQFF.

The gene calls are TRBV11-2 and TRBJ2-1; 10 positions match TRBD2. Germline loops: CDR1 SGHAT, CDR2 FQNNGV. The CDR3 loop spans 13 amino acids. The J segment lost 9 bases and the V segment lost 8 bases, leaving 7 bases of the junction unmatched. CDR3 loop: CASGAGGPGEQFF. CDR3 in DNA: TGTGCCAGCGGAGCGGGAGGGCCGGGTGAGCAGTTCTTC.

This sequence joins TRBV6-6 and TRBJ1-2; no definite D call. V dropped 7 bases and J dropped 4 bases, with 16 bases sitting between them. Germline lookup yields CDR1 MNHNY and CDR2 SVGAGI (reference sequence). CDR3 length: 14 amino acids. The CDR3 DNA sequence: TGTGCCAGCAAGGGTGTAGGTGCGGGCTATGGCTACACCTTC. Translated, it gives CASKGVGAGYGYTF.

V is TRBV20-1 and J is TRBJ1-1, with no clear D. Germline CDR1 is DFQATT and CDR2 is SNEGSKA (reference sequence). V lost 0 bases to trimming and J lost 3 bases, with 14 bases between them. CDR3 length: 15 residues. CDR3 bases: TGCAGTGCTAGAGATCCAGGTCGGAGTGACACTGAAGCTTTCTTT. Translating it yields CSARDPGRSDTEAFF.

CDR3 residues: CASSRGPSEAFF. Here the CDR3 DNA reads TGTGCCAGCAGCCGGGGACCTTCCGAAGCTTTCTTT. V is TRBV12-3 or TRBV12-4 and J is TRBJ1-1, with D possibly being TRBD1 (5 bases). V was pared by 6 bases and J by 8 bases, with 13 bases between. The CDR3 sequence is 12 residues long.

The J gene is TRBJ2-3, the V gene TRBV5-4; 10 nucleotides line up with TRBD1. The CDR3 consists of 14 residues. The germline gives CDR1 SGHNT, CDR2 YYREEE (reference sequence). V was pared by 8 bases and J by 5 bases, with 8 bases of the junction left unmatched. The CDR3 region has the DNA TGTGCCAGTTCCCGACAGGGGGCGAGAGATACGCAGTATTTT. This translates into CASSRQGARDTQYF.